The rows below give T cell receptor beta chains drawn from one sample of a study of shared clonotypes between healthy human individuals. Assay used: immunoSEQ multiplex PCR; TCRdb lists only in-frame clones, some missing. The table has 2.5 million or so clones, over 85% seen once. Sequenced sample: naive CD4+ T cells sorted from blood. The source is a man aged 18 to 29 in good health. CDR3s include the opening cysteine and the closing phenylalanine or tryptophan. Each record gives: J gene, V gene, CDR3 protein.

>TRBJ1-1|TRBV27
CASSPINRGAEAFF
>TRBJ2-1|TRBV18
CASSSRGAGSDSSYNEQFF
>TRBJ1-3|TRBV10-3
CAIRTGISGNTIYF
>TRBJ1-4|TRBV2
CASRGQGAPREKLFF
>TRBJ1-2|TRBV5-6
CASRPSGQGVYGYTF
>TRBJ2-3|TRBV7-2
CASSQTSGRKDTQYF
>TRBJ1-1|TRBV5-1
CASSLEGTGREGAFF
>TRBJ1-6|TRBV6-4
CASWGSPLHF
>TRBJ2-5|TRBV23-1
CASGARLSEETQYF
>TRBJ1-1|TRBV5-1
CASSFQGAFIGNEAFF
>TRBJ2-3|TRBV5-6
CASGGLAGTLDTQYF
>TRBJ1-1|TRBV4-1
CASRSWTGKDTEAFF
>TRBJ1-1|TRBV14
CASSQDRGRRAFF
>TRBJ2-3|TRBV6-6
CASRGASTDTQYF
>TRBJ2-1|TRBV10-3
CAIGDPPPNEQFF
>TRBJ1-2|TRBV7-9
CASSLASGTVYGYTF
>TRBJ2-7|TRBV10-3
CAISDSLYEQYF
>TRBJ2-6|TRBV9
CASSYSGPGANVLTF
>TRBJ2-7|TRBV29-1
CSVGFEVAEQYF
>TRBJ1-2|TRBV2
CASSDRGYGYTF
>TRBJ2-7|TRBV6-1
CASSTLAGGMGQYF
>TRBJ2-7|TRBV21-1
CASSNVDHEQYF
>TRBJ2-2|TRBV27
CASSYTGWTGELFF
>TRBJ2-7|TRBV5-4
CASSLDGTYEQYF
>TRBJ1-6|TRBV21-1
CASPAGKSSYNSPLHF
>TRBJ2-3|TRBV12-5
CASGPGLADTDTQYF
>TRBJ2-7|TRBV2
CASSPHSYEQYF
>TRBJ2-5|TRBV7-9
CASSLDLGAQYF
>TRBJ1-5|TRBV2
CASRSTGDSQPQHF
>TRBJ2-5|TRBV7-8
CASSLTFPGQGAQYF
>TRBJ2-5|TRBV5-6
CASSLGQQETQYF
>TRBJ1-2|TRBV7-2
CASGKLDGYTF
>TRBJ1-1|TRBV7-6
CASSPRAGDSADTEAFF
>TRBJ2-1|TRBV11-1
CASSLDRDRGQARYNEQFF
>TRBJ1-1|TRBV29-1
CSAHRGTTEAFF
>TRBJ2-2|TRBV19
CASSIYPGGTSGELFF
>TRBJ2-5|TRBV7-9
CASSFLAIEETQYF
>TRBJ2-3|TRBV15
CATSRDAGGDTQYF
>TRBJ2-3|TRBV19
CASSMAGLTRGTQYF
>TRBJ1-2|TRBV14
CASSQDPRRGLNYGYTF
>TRBJ1-2|TRBV30
CAWAHDRDYGYTF
>TRBJ2-7|TRBV18
CASSPAGGYEQYF
>TRBJ1-4|TRBV7-8
CASSPGQGGEKLFF
>TRBJ2-1|TRBV5-6
CASGARGSFNEQFF
>TRBJ2-5|TRBV2
CASTGTATGETQYF
>TRBJ1-4|TRBV7-9
CASSLAPARGTNEKLFF
>TRBJ2-2|TRBV5-5
CASSLSVTGELFF
>TRBJ2-3|TRBV11-2
CASSFGQVTDTQYF
>TRBJ2-7|TRBV19
CATRRGANYEQYF
>TRBJ1-3|TRBV2
CASSDLGGSGNTIYF
>TRBJ2-5|TRBV9
CASSVVPTGPGETQYF
>TRBJ2-2|TRBV19
CASSRGWDTGELFF
>TRBJ2-7|TRBV27
CASSLWVQGTYEQYF
>TRBJ2-3|TRBV10-3
CAISLRDGSTDTQYF
>TRBJ2-7|TRBV28
CASSGQGLVSF
>TRBJ2-3|TRBV18
CASSPVRQSRTDTQYF
>TRBJ1-2|TRBV6-5
CASSYDGWSGYTF
>TRBJ2-2|TRBV4-3
CASSRQGARGTGELFF
>TRBJ2-3|TRBV7-2
CASSLEKAAGFTDTQYF
>TRBJ1-5|TRBV7-9
CASSLTGVGNQPQHF